The subject of this entry is one T cell receptor beta chain. Its antigen is undetermined. This sample is part of a study of cytomegalovirus exposure and HLA in healthy donors. PCR involved 60 Vbeta and 13 Jbeta primers. The protocol was immunoSEQ multiplex PCR, while the TCRdb copy is restricted to in-frame clones and leaves out a portion. This sample carries about 160,000 clones, over 60% of them seen once, and the ten largest clones take 2.8%. Study outcomes and limitations: Later analysis revealed greater clonal expansion in HLA-associated TCR beta chains than in equally common others. As was reported, the HLA-A and HLA-B alleles of most subjects were accurately predicted from TCR beta sequences. Upon later analysis, TCR association rates were observed to vary by HLA locus, being highest for DRB1 and lowest for HLA-C. It emerged from a later analysis that several of the most significant clusters appeared to be linked to common viral pathogens.

The source material was PBMCs. This TCR was recovered from a woman aged 30 to 39 in good health and CMV-seronegative.

The CDR3 nucleotides are TGTGCCAGCAGTGGTGACAGGGGCATTGAAACAGATACGCAGTATTTT. It yields the protein CASSGDRGIETDTQYF. The chain couples TRBV6-1 to TRBJ2-3, with 8 bases lining up with TRBD1. The germline V gene has CDR1 MNHNS and CDR2 SASEGT. This CDR3 has 16 residues. The V gene end was trimmed by 4 bases and the J gene end by 3 bases; junction bases not matched to a gene: 9.